Each of the 5 T cell receptor beta chains below was sequenced from the same sample in a study of OX40 agonist ivuxolimab in advanced cancers. TCRdb keeps only in-frame clones here, not all; method: immunoSEQ multiplex PCR. The sample holds tens of thousands of clones, roughly nine tenths seen once. The starting material was CD4+ or CD8+ T cells sorted from blood, obtained in a trial of the OX40 agonist ivuxolimab. All receptors come from an adult with an advanced solid tumor such as melanoma, head and neck, liver or kidney cancer.

Points on this clone: Additional DNA sequences in this sample encode the identical CDR3. The V call is TRBV2, the J call TRBJ2-5, with a tentative D call TRBD2 (6 bases). The CDR3 spans 13 residues. Between the trimmed V and J ends, which lost 6 bases and 3 bases, there was a span of 11 bases. Germline CDR1 reads SNHLY; CDR2 reads FYNNEI. The CDR3 sequence: CASRLGLKETQYF. The CDR3 DNA reads as TGTGCCAGCAGGCTGGGACTGAAAGAGACCCAGTACTTC.

The chain links TRBV28 to TRBJ2-3; perhaps TRBD2 as D (6 bases). The CDR3 loop spans 17 amino acids. Trimming shortened V by 6 bases and J by 2 bases, and 21 bases separated the two germline ends. Germline V gives CDR1 MDHEN, CDR2 SYDVKM. This chain's CDR3 is CASSPSWGRKFTDTQYF. CDR3 coding DNA: TGTGCCAGCAGCCCGAGTTGGGGGAGGAAGTTCACAGATACGCAGTATTTT.

The chain joins TRBV28 to TRBJ2-1; 8 positions match TRBD1. J gave up 9 bases and V 2 bases, and 9 bases lay outside the gene matches. The CDR3 loop spans 15 amino acids. Germline values: CDR1 MDHEN, CDR2 SYDVKM. In nucleotides, the CDR3 is TGTGCCAGCAGTTTAGTGGACAGGGTACGAGGTGAGCAGTTCTTC. Residues: CASSLVDRVRGEQFF.

The rearrangement uses TRBV10-3 and TRBJ2-3; 12 nucleotides align to TRBD2. CDR1 and CDR2 from the germline V gene are ENHRY and SYGVKD. V lost 0 bases and J lost 4; bases outside the gene matches: 5. CDR3 length equals 17 residues. The CDR3 loop reads CAISESPGLAGADTQYF. In nucleotides, the CDR3 is TGTGCCATCAGTGAGTCGCCGGGACTAGCGGGTGCAGATACGCAGTATTTT.

V gene TRBV28 combines with J gene TRBJ2-2, with TRBD1 matching over 8 bases. This CDR3 has 17 residues. J was trimmed by 1 base and V by 8 bases; bases with no gene match: 12. Germline V gives CDR1 MDHEN, CDR2 SYDVKM. The CDR3 sequence is CASLNPPGTGNTGELFF. CDR3 sequence (DNA): TGTGCCAGCTTAAACCCCCCGGGGACAGGGAACACCGGGGAGCTGTTTTTT.